This TCR beta chain was retrieved from a study of control samples from healthy donors and cancer patients. Clones were read by immunoSEQ multiplex PCR, and TCRdb kept only the in-frame ones, dropping some. This table has roughly 180,000 clones, approximately 94% appearing once. The material sequenced was blood. This clonotype was obtained from a young woman in good health.

The CDR3 nucleotides are TGTGCCAGCAGCTTAGGAGGCGGGAGAGATTCACCCCTCCACTTT. As protein: CASSLGGGRDSPLHF. The chain employs TRBV11-3 and TRBJ1-6; D call uncertain. Germline loops: CDR1 SGHNT, CDR2 YENEEA. The CDR3 covers 15 residues. V was shortened by 1 base and J by 8 bases, with 12 bases between the two germline ends.